These 8 T cell receptor beta chains share one sample of origin, sequenced in a study of T cell repertoires in cytomegalovirus infection. The antigens for these receptors are not known. In TCRdb, the reads were re-called with MiXCR into one record per CDR3 protein. The sample shows approximately 730,000 distinct CDR3 sequences, around 32% of them seen only once. This specimen consisted of cultured PBMCs, obtained from culture after CMV antigen stimulation. Receptors originate from a human donor in good health (CMV status not recorded). Some clones in this sample may be carry-over from other donors' samples.

This clonotype was found many times. This rearrangement joins TRBV7-8 to TRBJ2-7, with 11 bases matching TRBD2. V lost 4 bases to trimming and J lost 4 bases; unmatched junction nucleotides: 6. The germline gives CDR1 SGHVS, CDR2 FQNEAQ. The CDR3 is 15 residues long. CDR3 protein: CASSSTSGSRYEQYF. In DNA form, the CDR3 reads TGTGCCAGCAGCTCCACTAGCGGGAGTCGTTACGAGCAGTACTTC.

This clonotype occurred a few times. J is TRBJ2-3 and V is TRBV11-2, with D tentatively TRBD2 (5 bases). Trimming pared 8 bases from V and 3 bases from J, leaving 12 bases between. There are 13 residues in the CDR3. Germline CDR1 and CDR2: SGHAT and FQNNGV. CDR3: CASRFGNTDTQYF. The DNA of the CDR3 is TGTGCCAGCCGATTCGGGAATACAGATACGCAGTATTTT.

The rearrangement uses TRBV7-2 and TRBJ1-5, with D perhaps matching TRBD1 (5 bases). The CDR3 spans 15 residues. Trimming took off 4 bases at V and 5 bases at J, with 15 bases between the two ends. Germline V CDR1 and CDR2: SGHTA, FQGNSA. CDR3 nucleotide sequence: TGTGCCAGCAGCTCCGACAGAATGGGGTATCAGCCCCAGCATTTT. This translates into CASSSDRMGYQPQHF.

Only one count was recorded for this clonotype. The V and J genes are TRBV6-6 and TRBJ2-1; 7 bases map to TRBD1. Trimming removed 8 bases from V and 4 bases from J; junction bases left unmatched: 14. This CDR3 contains 16 residues. The germline V gene has CDR1 MNHNY and CDR2 SVGAGI (reference sequence). The CDR3 is CASYQRQGSVYNEQFF. In DNA form, the CDR3 reads TGTGCCAGCTACCAGAGACAGGGATCGGTTTACAATGAGCAGTTCTTC.

The chain combines TRBV7-9 with TRBJ1-4; D is unclear. V dropped 2 bases and J dropped 0 bases, with 13 bases sitting between them. Germline CDR1 SEHNR, CDR2 FQNEAQ (reference sequence). The CDR3 contains 17 residues. This CDR3 reads CASSLPPLAPTNEKLFF. The CDR3 region has the DNA TGTGCCAGCAGCTTACCCCCCCTCGCCCCAACTAATGAAAAACTGTTTTTT.

The chain is built from TRBV7-2 and TRBJ2-2, with TRBD2 matching 7 bases. With 5 bases clipped from V and 7 bases from J, the junction kept 16 bases outside the gene matches. Germline CDR1 reads SGHTA; CDR2 reads FQGNSA. The CDR3 extends over 17 amino acids. The CDR3 coding sequence is TGTGCCAGCAGCCCAAGACATCGCGGGAGTAATGTCGGGGAGCTGTTTTTT. Encoded protein: CASSPRHRGSNVGELFF. The full variable domain, in which reference TRBV7-2 and TRBJ2-2 provide the parts outside the CDR3, is GAGVSQSPSNKVTEKGKDVELRCDPISGHTALYWYRQSLGQGLEFLIYFQGNSAPDKSGLPSDRFSAERTGGSVSTLTIQRTQQEDSAVYLCASSPRHRGSNVGELFFGEGSRLTVL.

This clonotype was recorded at least ten times. CDR3 in DNA: TGTGCCAGCCCCGAAGCCGCGACAGGGGGCGGTGAGACCCAGTACTTC. Residues: CASPEAATGGGETQYF. V is TRBV2 and J is TRBJ2-5, with TRBD1 matching 10 bases. The junction had 14 bases not matched to a gene; V was cut back by 8 bases and J by 5 bases. Germline V gene sequence: CDR1 SNHLY, CDR2 FYNNEI. This CDR3 comprises 16 residues.

V usage is TRBV10-3 and J usage is TRBJ1-1; D may be TRBD1 (6 bases). Deletions cut 8 bases from V and 0 bases from J, with 16 bases between. This CDR3 has 15 residues. Germline V gives CDR1 ENHRY, CDR2 SYGVKD. This CDR3 is CAIGQNLFMNTEAFF. The CDR3 nucleotides read TGTGCCATCGGACAGAATCTTTTCATGAACACTGAAGCTTTCTTT.